This TCR beta chain was profiled in a study of T-cell reconstitution after alpha-beta-depleted transplantation in children. General study results and limits: Most T-cell counts and diversity one year after the transplant came from T cells that were newly produced. Reported findings indicate that, about two months after transplant, alpha-beta T cells came from several hundred expanded clones, which were derived from non-depleted graft cells.

This clonotype was seen repeatedly, ten times or more. Its antigen is undetermined. Germline assignment: CDR1 MNHEY and CDR2 SMNVEV (reference sequence). The CDR3 loop spans 15 amino acids. V was clipped by 8 bases and J by 3 bases; unmatched bases: 10. TCRbeta library construction was performed incorporating unique molecular identifiers. TCRdb processed the PCR reads anew with MiXCR; each CDR3 protein has one entry. Found here are approximately 31,000 distinct CDR3 sequences, about 6% of them singletons; the top ten hold approximately 30%. Sequences were derived from peripheral blood, sampled 60 days after TCRalphabeta/CD19-depleted stem cell transplant. The clonotype comes from a child in the first two years of life who had a stem cell transplant for acute myeloid leukemia, so the T cells may come from the graft donor. This chain joins TRBV27 and TRBJ2-1; TRBD1 matches 7 bases. CDR3 in DNA: TGTGCCAGCCGCCCAGGGCAGGGGGACTACAATGAGCAGTTCTTC. Protein: CASRPGQGDYNEQFF.